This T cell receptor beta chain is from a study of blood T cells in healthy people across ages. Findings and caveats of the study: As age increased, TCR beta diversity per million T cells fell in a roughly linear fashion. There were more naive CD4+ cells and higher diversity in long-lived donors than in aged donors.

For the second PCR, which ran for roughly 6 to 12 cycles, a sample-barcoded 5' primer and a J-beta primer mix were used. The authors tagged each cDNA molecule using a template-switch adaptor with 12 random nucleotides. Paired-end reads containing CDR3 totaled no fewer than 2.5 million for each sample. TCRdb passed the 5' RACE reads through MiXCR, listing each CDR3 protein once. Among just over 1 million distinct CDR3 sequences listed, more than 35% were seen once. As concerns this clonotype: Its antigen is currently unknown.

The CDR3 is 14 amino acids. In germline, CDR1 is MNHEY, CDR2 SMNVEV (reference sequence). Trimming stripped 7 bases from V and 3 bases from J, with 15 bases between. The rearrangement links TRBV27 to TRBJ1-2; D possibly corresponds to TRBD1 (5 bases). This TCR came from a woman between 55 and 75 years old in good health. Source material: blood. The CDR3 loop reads CASTPTVGDYGYTF. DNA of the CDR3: TGTGCCAGCACCCCGACAGTGGGCGACTATGGCTACACCTTC.